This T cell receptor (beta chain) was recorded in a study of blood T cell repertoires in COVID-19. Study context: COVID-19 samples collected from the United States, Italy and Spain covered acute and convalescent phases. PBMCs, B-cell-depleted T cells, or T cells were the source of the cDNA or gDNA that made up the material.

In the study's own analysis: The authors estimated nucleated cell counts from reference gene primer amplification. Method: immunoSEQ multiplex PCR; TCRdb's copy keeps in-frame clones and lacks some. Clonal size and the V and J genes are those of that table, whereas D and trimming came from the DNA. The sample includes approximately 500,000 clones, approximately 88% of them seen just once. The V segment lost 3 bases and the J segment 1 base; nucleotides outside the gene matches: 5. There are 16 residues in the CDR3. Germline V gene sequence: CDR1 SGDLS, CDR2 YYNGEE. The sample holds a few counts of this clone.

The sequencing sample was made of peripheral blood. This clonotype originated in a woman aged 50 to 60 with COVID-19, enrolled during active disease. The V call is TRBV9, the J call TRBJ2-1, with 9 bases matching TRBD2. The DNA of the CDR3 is TGTGCCAGCAGCGCCCTAGCGGGGCGGTCCTACAATGAGCAGTTCTTC. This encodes CASSALAGRSYNEQFF.